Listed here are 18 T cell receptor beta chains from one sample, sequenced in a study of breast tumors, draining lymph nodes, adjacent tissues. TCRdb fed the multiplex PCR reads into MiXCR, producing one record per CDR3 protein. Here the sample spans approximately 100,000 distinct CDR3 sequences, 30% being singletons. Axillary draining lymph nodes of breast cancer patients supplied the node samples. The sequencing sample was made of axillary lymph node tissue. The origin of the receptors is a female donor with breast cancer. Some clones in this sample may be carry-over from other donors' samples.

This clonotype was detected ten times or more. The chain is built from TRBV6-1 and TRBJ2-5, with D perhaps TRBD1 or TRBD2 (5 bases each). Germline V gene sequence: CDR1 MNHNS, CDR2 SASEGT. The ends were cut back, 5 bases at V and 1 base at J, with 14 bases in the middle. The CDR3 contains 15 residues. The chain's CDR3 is CASSNRGEFQETQYF. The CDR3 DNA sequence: TGTGCCAGCAGTAACCGAGGGGAGTTCCAAGAGACCCAGTACTTC.

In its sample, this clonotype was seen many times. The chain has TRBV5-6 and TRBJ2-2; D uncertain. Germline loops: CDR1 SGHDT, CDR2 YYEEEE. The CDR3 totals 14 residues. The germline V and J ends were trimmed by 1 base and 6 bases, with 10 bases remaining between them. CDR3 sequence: CASSLPLSPGELFF. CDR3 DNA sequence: TGTGCCAGCAGCTTGCCACTCTCCCCCGGGGAGCTGTTTTTT.

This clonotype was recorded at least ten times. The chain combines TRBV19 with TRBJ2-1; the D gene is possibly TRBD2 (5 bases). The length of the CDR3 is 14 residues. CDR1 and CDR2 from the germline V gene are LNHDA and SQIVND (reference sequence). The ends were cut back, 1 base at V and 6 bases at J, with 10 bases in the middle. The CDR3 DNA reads TGTGCCAGTAGTATAGTTATGGACTCCAATGAGCAGTTCTTC. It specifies CASSIVMDSNEQFF. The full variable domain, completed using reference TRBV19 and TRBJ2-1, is DGGITQSPKYLFRKEGQNVTLSCEQNLNHDAMYWYRQDPGQGLRLIYYSQIVNDFQKGDIAEGYSVSREKKESFPLTVTSAQKNPTAFYLCASSIVMDSNEQFFGPGTRLTVL.

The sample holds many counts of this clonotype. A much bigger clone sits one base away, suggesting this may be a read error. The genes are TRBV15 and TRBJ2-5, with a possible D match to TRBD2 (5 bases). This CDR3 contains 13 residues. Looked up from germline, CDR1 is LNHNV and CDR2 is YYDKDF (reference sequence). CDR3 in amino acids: CATSRGGEEAQYF. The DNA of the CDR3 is TGTGCCACCAGCAGAGGGGGAGAAGAGGCCCAGTACTTC.

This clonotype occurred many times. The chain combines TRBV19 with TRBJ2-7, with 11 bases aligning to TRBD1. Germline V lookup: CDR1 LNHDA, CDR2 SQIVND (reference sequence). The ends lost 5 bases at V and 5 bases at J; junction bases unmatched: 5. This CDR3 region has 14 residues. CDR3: CASSVGQGANEQYF. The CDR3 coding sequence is TGTGCCAGTAGTGTCGGACAGGGGGCAAACGAGCAGTACTTC. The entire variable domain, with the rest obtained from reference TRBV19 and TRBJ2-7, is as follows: DGGITQSPKYLFRKEGQNVTLSCEQNLNHDAMYWYRQDPGQGLRLIYYSQIVNDFQKGDIAEGYSVSREKKESFPLTVTSAQKNPTAFYLCASSVGQGANEQYFGPGTRLTVT.

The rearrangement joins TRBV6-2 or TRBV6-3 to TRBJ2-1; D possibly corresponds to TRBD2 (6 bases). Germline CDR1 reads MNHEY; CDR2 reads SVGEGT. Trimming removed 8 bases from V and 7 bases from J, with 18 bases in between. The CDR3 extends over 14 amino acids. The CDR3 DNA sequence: TGTGCCAGCCAGCTATGGATTAGCGGTAATGAGCAGTTCTTC. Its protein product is CASQLWISGNEQFF.

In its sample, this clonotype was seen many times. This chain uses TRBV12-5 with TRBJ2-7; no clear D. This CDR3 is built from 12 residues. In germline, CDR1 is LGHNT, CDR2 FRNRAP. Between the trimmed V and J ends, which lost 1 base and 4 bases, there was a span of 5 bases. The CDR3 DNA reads TGTGCTAGTGGTTTGGGCATTTACGAGCAGTACTTC. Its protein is CASGLGIYEQYF.

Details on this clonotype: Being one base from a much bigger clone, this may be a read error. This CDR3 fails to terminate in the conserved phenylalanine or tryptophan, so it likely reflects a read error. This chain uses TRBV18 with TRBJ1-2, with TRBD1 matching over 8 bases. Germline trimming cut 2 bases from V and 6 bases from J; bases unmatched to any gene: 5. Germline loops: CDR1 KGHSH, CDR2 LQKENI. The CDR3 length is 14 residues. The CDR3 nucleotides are TGTGCCAGCTCACCAACACAGGGGGTCGATGGCTACACCCTC. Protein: CASSPTQGVDGYTL.

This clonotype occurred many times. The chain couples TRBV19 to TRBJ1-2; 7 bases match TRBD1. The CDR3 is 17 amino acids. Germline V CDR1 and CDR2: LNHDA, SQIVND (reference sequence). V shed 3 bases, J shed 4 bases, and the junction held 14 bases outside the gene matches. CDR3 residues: CASSIGDSLASIYGYTF. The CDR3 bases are TGTGCCAGTAGTATTGGGGACAGTCTCGCCTCTATCTATGGCTACACCTTC.

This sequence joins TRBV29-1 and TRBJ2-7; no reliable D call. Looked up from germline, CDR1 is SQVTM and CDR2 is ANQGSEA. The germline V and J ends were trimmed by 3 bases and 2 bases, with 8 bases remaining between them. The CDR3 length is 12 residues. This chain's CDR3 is CSVESRTYEQYF. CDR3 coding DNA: TGCAGCGTTGAGTCCCGAACCTACGAGCAGTACTTC.

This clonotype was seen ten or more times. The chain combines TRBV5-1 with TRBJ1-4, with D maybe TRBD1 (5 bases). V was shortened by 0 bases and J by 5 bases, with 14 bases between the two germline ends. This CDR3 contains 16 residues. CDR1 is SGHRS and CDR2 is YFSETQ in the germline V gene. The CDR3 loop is CASSLGQPGRNEKLFF. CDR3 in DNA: TGCGCCAGCAGCTTGGGACAGCCCGGCAGAAATGAAAAACTGTTTTTT.

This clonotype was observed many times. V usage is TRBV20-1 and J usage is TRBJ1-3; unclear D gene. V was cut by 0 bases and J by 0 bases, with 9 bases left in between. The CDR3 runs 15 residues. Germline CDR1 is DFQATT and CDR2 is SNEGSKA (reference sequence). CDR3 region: CSARDQGSSGNTIYF. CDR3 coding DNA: TGCAGTGCTAGAGATCAAGGGTCCTCTGGAAACACCATATATTTT.

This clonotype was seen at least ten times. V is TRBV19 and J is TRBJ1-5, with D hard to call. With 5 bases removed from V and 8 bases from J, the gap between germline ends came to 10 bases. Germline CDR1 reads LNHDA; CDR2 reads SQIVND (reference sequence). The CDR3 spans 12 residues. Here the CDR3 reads CASSAPIEPQHF. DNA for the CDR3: TGTGCCAGTAGTGCTCCAATAGAGCCCCAGCATTTT. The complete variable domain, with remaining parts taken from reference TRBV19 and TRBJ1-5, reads DGGITQSPKYLFRKEGQNVTLSCEQNLNHDAMYWYRQDPGQGLRLIYYSQIVNDFQKGDIAEGYSVSREKKESFPLTVTSAQKNPTAFYLCASSAPIEPQHFGDGTRLSIL.

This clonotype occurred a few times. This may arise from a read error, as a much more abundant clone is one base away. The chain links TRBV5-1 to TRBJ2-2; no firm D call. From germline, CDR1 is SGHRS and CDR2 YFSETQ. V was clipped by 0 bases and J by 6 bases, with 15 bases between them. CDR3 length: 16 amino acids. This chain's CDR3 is CASSLGLGKNAGELFF. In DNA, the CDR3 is TGCGCCAGCAGCTTGGGTCTAGGTAAAAACGCCGGGGAGCTGTTTTTT.

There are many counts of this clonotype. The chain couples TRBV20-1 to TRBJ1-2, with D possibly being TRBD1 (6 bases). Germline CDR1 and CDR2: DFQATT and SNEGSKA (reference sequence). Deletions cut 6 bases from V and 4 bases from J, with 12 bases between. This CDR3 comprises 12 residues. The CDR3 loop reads CSARQEFYGYTF. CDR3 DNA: TGCAGTGCGAGACAGGAGTTCTATGGCTACACCTTC.

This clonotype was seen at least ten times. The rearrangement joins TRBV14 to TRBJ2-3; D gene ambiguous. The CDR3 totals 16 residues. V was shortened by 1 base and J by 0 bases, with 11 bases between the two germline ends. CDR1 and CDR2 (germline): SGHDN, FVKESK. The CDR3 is CASSQVRTSSTDTQYF. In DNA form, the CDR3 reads TGTGCCAGCAGCCAAGTACGCACCTCTAGCACAGATACGCAGTATTTT.

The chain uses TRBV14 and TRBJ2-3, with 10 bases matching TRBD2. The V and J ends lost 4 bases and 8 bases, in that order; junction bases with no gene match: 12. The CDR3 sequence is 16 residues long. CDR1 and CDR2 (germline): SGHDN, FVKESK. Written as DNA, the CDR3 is TGTGCCAGCAGCCCTATTCTAGCGGGGGCATTCGGTACGCAGTATTTT. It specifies CASSPILAGAFGTQYF. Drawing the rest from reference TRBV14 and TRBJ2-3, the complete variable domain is EAGVTQFPSHSVIEKGQTVTLRCDPISGHDNLYWYRRVMGKEIKFLLHFVKESKQDESGMPNNRFLAERTGGTYSTLKVQPAELEDSGVYFCASSPILAGAFGTQYFGPGTRLTVL.

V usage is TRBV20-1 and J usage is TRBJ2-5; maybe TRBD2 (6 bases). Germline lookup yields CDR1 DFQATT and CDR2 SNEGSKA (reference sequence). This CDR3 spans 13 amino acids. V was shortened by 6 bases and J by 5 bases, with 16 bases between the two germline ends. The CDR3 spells CSAPGGPGETQYF. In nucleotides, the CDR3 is TGCAGTGCCCCTGGAGGGCCGGGGGAGACCCAGTACTTC.